The rows below give T cell receptor beta chains drawn from one sample of a study of human T cells and chemical hapten exposure. TCRdb redid the calling of the RACE reads with MiXCR, one entry per CDR3 protein. The sample shows around 380,000 distinct CDR3 sequences, 5.5% of them seen only once. Sequenced here: whole blood, sampled in connection with sensitization to the hapten diphenylcyclopropenone (DPC). The receptors come from a woman under 30 with alopecia areata. Some clones in this sample may be carry-over from other donors' samples. Both conserved end residues are part of each CDR3. Each record gives: clone size, D gene, J gene, V gene, CDR3 DNA, CDR3 protein. A D gene is named only where the DNA matches it firmly. Clone size is given for some rows only: seen once, a few or many times, or a class if the clone is expanded.

abundance: many; d_gene: TRBD2; j_gene: TRBJ2-1; v_gene: TRBV2; CDR3nt: TGTGCCACCCAGCGGGGGGGCTACAATGAGCAGTTCTTC; CDR3aa: CATQRGGYNEQFF
abundance: many; d_gene: TRBD2; j_gene: TRBJ2-3; v_gene: TRBV6-6; CDR3nt: TGTGCCACATCGGGACTAGCACCCACAGATACGCAGTATTTT; CDR3aa: CATSGLAPTDTQYF
abundance: NA; d_gene: NA; j_gene: TRBJ1-1; v_gene: TRBV2; CDR3nt: TGTGCCAGCAGTGACACAGTAACAAACACTGAAGCTTTCTTT; CDR3aa: CASSDTVTNTEAFF
abundance: few; d_gene: TRBD2; j_gene: TRBJ2-5; v_gene: TRBV18; CDR3nt: TGTGCCAGCTCACCTTACGTAGCGGGGGAAGAGACCCAGTACTTC; CDR3aa: CASSPYVAGEETQYF
abundance: NA; d_gene: TRBD2; j_gene: TRBJ2-5; v_gene: TRBV2; CDR3nt: TGTGCCAGCAGTGAACCTCCGACTAGCGGGGACCAAGAGACCCAGTACTTC; CDR3aa: CASSEPPTSGDQETQYF
abundance: NA; d_gene: TRBD1; j_gene: TRBJ1-4; v_gene: TRBV28; CDR3nt: TGTGCCAGCAGACAGGGGAGTGAAAAACTGTTTTTT; CDR3aa: CASRQGSEKLFF
abundance: few; d_gene: TRBD2; j_gene: TRBJ2-1; v_gene: TRBV4-2; CDR3nt: TGTGCCAGCAGCCAAGGAGCGGGGCTCTCCTACAATGAGCAGTTCTTC; CDR3aa: CASSQGAGLSYNEQFF
abundance: many; d_gene: NA; j_gene: TRBJ1-2; v_gene: TRBV20-1; CDR3nt: TGCAGTGTTTCGGGCTATAACTATGGCTACACCTTC; CDR3aa: CSVSGYNYGYTF
abundance: NA; d_gene: NA; j_gene: TRBJ1-6; v_gene: TRBV25-1; CDR3nt: TGTGCCAGCAGTGATCACGGCAGTATGAATTCACCCCTCCACTTT; CDR3aa: CASSDHGSMNSPLHF
abundance: many; d_gene: TRBD1; j_gene: TRBJ1-1; v_gene: TRBV5-1; CDR3nt: TGCGCCAGCAGCTTGGTGTCCGGACAGGGGGCGCATACTGAAGCTTTCTTT; CDR3aa: CASSLVSGQGAHTEAFF
abundance: NA; d_gene: TRBD1; j_gene: TRBJ1-5; v_gene: TRBV6-6; CDR3nt: TGTGCCAGCAGTTACCCACACCGGGACAGGGGTCAGCCCCAGCATTTT; CDR3aa: CASSYPHRDRGQPQHF
abundance: few; d_gene: NA; j_gene: TRBJ2-7; v_gene: TRBV27; CDR3nt: TGTGCCAGCAGTTTATCCGGCAGATACTACGAGCAGTACTTC; CDR3aa: CASSLSGRYYEQYF
abundance: many; d_gene: NA; j_gene: TRBJ1-5; v_gene: TRBV2; CDR3nt: TGTGCCAGCAGTGAAATGGCCGGGCAGCCCCAGCATTTT; CDR3aa: CASSEMAGQPQHF
abundance: NA; d_gene: TRBD1; j_gene: TRBJ1-1; v_gene: TRBV4-1; CDR3nt: TGCGCCAGCAGCCCACTCGCAGGGGGCACTGAAGCTTTCTTT; CDR3aa: CASSPLAGGTEAFF
abundance: few; d_gene: NA; j_gene: TRBJ2-7; v_gene: TRBV6-2/TRBV6-3; CDR3nt: TGTGCCAGCAGCCCCAGGGTCTACGAGCAGTACTTC; CDR3aa: CASSPRVYEQYF
abundance: many; d_gene: NA; j_gene: TRBJ1-2; v_gene: TRBV20-1; CDR3nt: TGCAGTGCCCCGAGGGAGTTTAACTATGGCTACACCTTC; CDR3aa: CSAPREFNYGYTF
abundance: few; d_gene: NA; j_gene: TRBJ2-5; v_gene: TRBV6-6; CDR3nt: TGTGCCAGCAGGGACTCAGGGGATCGAGAGACCCAGTACTTC; CDR3aa: CASRDSGDRETQYF
abundance: many; d_gene: TRBD1; j_gene: TRBJ2-7; v_gene: TRBV7-2; CDR3nt: TGTGCCAGCAGCCCCGGGACAGGGGGGCAGTACTTC; CDR3aa: CASSPGTGGQYF
abundance: few; d_gene: NA; j_gene: TRBJ2-1; v_gene: TRBV2; CDR3nt: TGTGCCAGCAGTGAACAAGAGGTCAATGAGCAGTTCTTC; CDR3aa: CASSEQEVNEQFF
abundance: many; d_gene: NA; j_gene: TRBJ1-1; v_gene: TRBV9; CDR3nt: TGTGCCAGCAGCTTCGGCCTTGGTTTGAACACTGAAGCTTTCTTT; CDR3aa: CASSFGLGLNTEAFF
abundance: NA; d_gene: NA; j_gene: TRBJ2-5; v_gene: TRBV20-1; CDR3nt: TGCAGTGTCGACACGGACGGAGGGGAGACCCAGTACTTC; CDR3aa: CSVDTDGGETQYF
abundance: many; d_gene: NA; j_gene: TRBJ1-1; v_gene: TRBV5-5; CDR3nt: TGTGCCAGCAGCTCTAGCCACGGCCAGGGCATGAACACTGAAGCTTTCTTT; CDR3aa: CASSSSHGQGMNTEAFF